Below are 27 T cell receptor beta chains sequenced from a single sample in a study of T cells in Graves' hyperthyroidism and ophthalmopathy. Amplified TCR beta CDR3 regions came from RNA transcripts. When the TCR CDR3 underwent first-round RT-PCR, the HTBI primer set was used. TCRdb reprocessed the multiplex PCR reads via MiXCR and lists one record per CDR3 protein. The sample yields some 800,000 distinct CDR3 sequences, around 39% seen once. Sequencing was done on a sample of blood. Source of these receptors: a man between 18 and 29 years old with Graves' hyperthyroidism.

V is TRBV24-1 and J is TRBJ2-7; 9 positions agree with TRBD1. The CDR3 extends over 14 amino acids. Germline CDR1 reads KGHDR; CDR2 reads SFDVKD. The ends lost 9 bases at V and 9 bases at J; junction bases unmatched: 14. The CDR3 reads CATHGGQGRRVQYF. CDR3 nucleotide sequence: TGTGCCACCCACGGGGGACAGGGCCGTCGGGTGCAGTACTTC.

Comment on this clonotype: Germline is not matched at one junction end, which may reflect a read error. The V call is TRBV20-1, the J call TRBJ2-5, with D uncertain. This CDR3 is 13 amino acids long. Germline V gene data show CDR1 as DFQATT and CDR2 as SNEGSKA (reference sequence). The CDR3 sequence is CSARGELQGTQYF. As DNA, the CDR3 is TGCAGTGCTAGGGGCGAACTCCAAGGGACCCAGTACTTC.

This clonotype was observed a handful of times. The genes are TRBV4-2 and TRBJ1-5; D might be TRBD1 (5 bases). Per the germline V gene, CDR1 is LGHNA and CDR2 is YNFKEQ. This CDR3 comprises 15 residues. V shed 4 bases and J shed 5 bases, with 15 bases lying between them. CDR3 sequence: CASSRGEVGDQPQHF. CDR3 bases: TGTGCCAGCAGCCGGGGGGAAGTAGGTGATCAGCCCCAGCATTTT.

This clonotype was seen many times. The rearrangement joins TRBV29-1 to TRBJ1-1; D is perhaps TRBD1 (6 bases). The CDR3 is 11 residues long. With 7 bases removed from V and 5 bases from J, the gap between germline ends came to 11 bases. Germline assignment: CDR1 SQVTM and CDR2 ANQGSEA. The CDR3 reads CSATQGTEAFF. The CDR3 DNA reads as TGCAGCGCGACCCAGGGGACTGAAGCTTTCTTT.

In its sample, this clonotype was seen a few times. Here the CDR3 DNA reads TGTGCTAGTGGTTGGGGACTCTTGAACCGGGAGCTGTTTTTT. Translating gives CASGWGLLNRELFF. The J gene is TRBJ2-2, the V gene TRBV12-5, with a tentative D call TRBD2 (6 bases). Trimming removed 4 bases at V and 9 bases at J, with 15 bases between. CDR1 and CDR2 from the germline V gene are LGHNT and FRNRAP. The CDR3 sequence is 14 residues long.

The table lists this clonotype with many counts. This rearrangement joins TRBV7-2 to TRBJ1-2; D ambiguous. The CDR3 runs 16 residues. Germline V gives CDR1 SGHTA, CDR2 FQGNSA. Trimming cost V 0 bases and J 4 bases, with 15 bases left between them. The CDR3 protein is CASSLANPPRSYGYTF. Here the CDR3 DNA reads TGTGCCAGCAGCTTAGCGAACCCTCCCCGGAGCTATGGCTACACCTTC. The entire variable domain, with the rest obtained from reference TRBV7-2 and TRBJ1-2, is as follows: GAGVSQSPSNKVTEKGKDVELRCDPISGHTALYWYRQSLGQGLEFLIYFQGNSAPDKSGLPSDRFSAERTGGSVSTLTIQRTQQEDSAVYLCASSLANPPRSYGYTFGSGTRLTVV.

This clonotype showed up many times. J is TRBJ1-1 and V is TRBV2; 9 bases agree with TRBD1. The CDR3 contains 14 residues. The germline V gene has CDR1 SNHLY and CDR2 FYNNEI. The junction had 6 bases not matched to a gene; V was cut back by 7 bases and J by 3 bases. CDR3 residues: CASITGQGHTEAFF. DNA of the CDR3: TGTGCCAGCATTACGGGACAGGGACACACTGAAGCTTTCTTT.

The chain uses TRBV6-5 and TRBJ1-6; D may be TRBD1 (5 bases). Germline assignment: CDR1 MNHEY and CDR2 SVGAGI. The CDR3 extends over 14 amino acids. V was shortened by 5 bases and J by 11 bases, with 16 bases between the two germline ends. CDR3 amino acids: CASSRGTETPPLHF. The CDR3 DNA reads as TGTGCCAGCAGTCGGGGGACCGAGACGCCACCCCTCCACTTT.

This clonotype was seen ten or more times. The chain links TRBV10-3 to TRBJ1-5; 9 bases agree with TRBD1. Trimming removed 8 bases from V and 3 bases from J; junction bases left unmatched: 5. CDR3 length: 14 amino acids. CDR1 is ENHRY, CDR2 SYGVKD, per germline. In DNA, the CDR3 is TGTGCCATCGGCCGGACAGGGGACAATCAGCCCCAGCATTTT. Protein product: CAIGRTGDNQPQHF.

The table lists this clonotype with a few counts. The chain is built from TRBV4-1 and TRBJ1-6, with 7 bases aligning to TRBD1. CDR3 length: 16 residues. The V and J ends lost 6 bases and 8 bases, in that order; junction bases with no gene match: 13. Per germline, CDR1 MGHRA and CDR2 YSYEKL. The CDR3 sequence is CASSSLFGTEDSPLHF. DNA for the CDR3: TGCGCCAGCAGTTCGCTTTTTGGGACAGAGGATTCACCCCTCCACTTT.

The rearrangement links TRBV28 to TRBJ2-5, with D possibly matching TRBD2 (5 bases). The germline gives CDR1 MDHEN, CDR2 SYDVKM. V lost 3 bases and J lost 0, with 8 bases in between. The CDR3 spans 14 residues. The DNA for the CDR3 is TGTGCCAGCAGTTTTCGAGCGGACCAAGAGACCCAGTACTTC. Its translation is CASSFRADQETQYF.

The J gene is TRBJ1-1, the V gene TRBV5-6; D remains unclear. Germline lookup yields CDR1 SGHDT and CDR2 YYEEEE. The CDR3 extends over 16 amino acids. The V end was cut by 0 bases, the J end by 8 bases, with 20 bases between. CDR3 region: CASSLAGRIDFREAFF. The CDR3 nucleotides read TGTGCCAGCAGCTTGGCCGGGCGGATTGATTTCCGGGAAGCTTTCTTT.

The rearrangement uses TRBV7-3 and TRBJ2-7; perhaps TRBD2 as D (6 bases). CDR1 and CDR2 (germline): SGHTA, FQGTGA. Between the trimmed V and J ends, which lost 5 bases and 10 bases, there was a span of 27 bases. This CDR3 is 16 amino acids long. CDR3 amino acids: CASSPVDQASTRGQYF. In DNA form, the CDR3 reads TGTGCCAGCAGCCCAGTAGATCAGGCAAGCACGCGGGGTCAGTACTTC.

This clonotype was counted only a few times. One end of the junction does not line up with germline, which may come from a read error. This chain connects TRBV7-2 to TRBJ1-1; the match to TRBD1 covers 12 bases. Germline V CDR1 and CDR2: SGHTA, FQGNSA. This CDR3 has 17 amino acids. The CDR3 bases are TGCGCCAGCAGCCCCCGGGACAGGGGGCGGGTGGGCACTGAAGCTTTCTTT. It encodes CASSPRDRGRVGTEAFF. Using reference TRBV7-2 and TRBJ1-1 for the parts outside the CDR3, the full variable domain is GAGVSQSPSNKVTEKGKDVELRCDPISGHTALYWYRQSLGQGLEFLIYFQGNSAPDKSGLPSDRFSAERTGGSVSTLTIQRTQQEDSAVYLCASSPRDRGRVGTEAFFGQGTRLTVV.

Comment on this clonotype: With a much larger clone just one base away, this may be a read error. Lacking the conserved final phenylalanine or tryptophan, this CDR3 likely reflects a read error. This chain uses TRBV2 with TRBJ2-5; TRBD1 is a possible D gene (5 bases). The ends were cut back, 7 bases at V and 0 bases at J, with 9 bases in the middle. The CDR3 is made up of 13 amino acids. Germline V gives CDR1 SNHLY, CDR2 FYNNEI. The CDR3 DNA reads TGTGCCAGCAATGGGGCTTACCAAGAGACCCAGTACCTC. This gives the protein CASNGAYQETQYL.

This rearrangement joins TRBV11-2 to TRBJ2-6, with TRBD2 matching over 12 bases. This CDR3 contains 18 residues. The germline V gene has CDR1 SGHAT and CDR2 FQNNGV. V was pared by 6 bases and J by 0 bases, with 6 bases of the junction left unmatched. CDR3 bases: TGTGCCAGCAGTTCCGGACTAGCGGGGTCCTCTGGGGCCAACGTCCTGACTTTC. It yields the protein CASSSGLAGSSGANVLTF.

This chain joins TRBV5-4 and TRBJ2-2; the D gene could be TRBD1 or TRBD2 (5 bases each). The V gene's germline CDR1 is SGHNT and CDR2 YYREEE (reference sequence). V lost 0 bases and J 7 bases, leaving 13 bases between the germline ends. The CDR3 totals 15 residues. The CDR3 DNA follows: TGTGCCAGCAGCTTGGACGGGAAGGGGATCGGGGAGCTGTTTTTT. It encodes CASSLDGKGIGELFF.

This clonotype was observed a handful of times. This rearrangement joins TRBV29-1 to TRBJ2-5; no definite D call. V shed 3 bases and J shed 4 bases, with 12 bases lying between them. The germline gives CDR1 SQVTM, CDR2 ANQGSEA. The CDR3 contains 13 residues. The CDR3 DNA reads TGCAGCGTTGAGGGGAACTCGCGAGAGACCCAGTACTTC. Translating gives CSVEGNSRETQYF.

This clonotype has more than one count but fewer than ten. The rearrangement links TRBV6-6 to TRBJ2-7, with 10 bases aligning to TRBD1. The germline CDR1 and CDR2 sequences are MNHNY and SVGAGI (reference sequence). Trimming took 6 bases from V and 6 from J; bases not matched to a gene: 8. This CDR3 has 14 amino acids. CDR3 region: CASRSDRGLSEQYF. Here the CDR3 DNA reads TGTGCCAGCAGGTCTGACAGGGGGCTCTCCGAGCAGTACTTC.

There are many counts of this clonotype. The chain carries TRBV7-6 and TRBJ1-4; D gene unclear. The CDR3 loop spans 13 amino acids. Germline-derived CDR1 and CDR2 are SGHVS and FNYEAQ. Trimming removed 6 bases at V and 8 bases at J, with 13 bases between. Here the CDR3 reads CASRRRSNEKLFF. The CDR3 nucleotides read TGTGCCAGCAGGCGTAGGTCGAACGAAAAACTGTTTTTT.

Here the CDR3 DNA reads TGCGCCAGCAGCCATGCTAGCGGGGACTCCTACGAGCAGTACTTC. Translation: CASSHASGDSYEQYF. The chain recombines TRBV5-1 with TRBJ2-7, with 9 positions matching TRBD2. Germline CDR1 is SGHRS and CDR2 is YFSETQ. CDR3 length equals 15 residues. Trimming took 4 bases from V and 0 from J; bases not matched to a gene: 5.

This clonotype came up many times. The chain couples TRBV25-1 to TRBJ2-5; perhaps TRBD1 as D (6 bases). Trimming removed 2 bases from V and 3 bases from J, with 10 bases in between. The CDR3 loop spans 14 amino acids. The germline V gene has CDR1 MGHDK and CDR2 SYGVNS. The CDR3 DNA reads as TGTGCCAGCAGTGAACCGTGGGACAAAGAGACCCAGTACTTC. It yields the protein CASSEPWDKETQYF.

The V and J genes are TRBV9 and TRBJ2-7, with 10 nucleotides matching TRBD2. The CDR3 contains 16 residues. CDR1 and CDR2 from the germline V gene are SGDLS and YYNGEE. The J segment lost 0 bases and the V segment lost 3 bases, leaving 6 bases of the junction unmatched. CDR3 residues: CASSGPSGRDSYEQYF. DNA for the CDR3: TGTGCCAGCAGCGGTCCAAGCGGGAGGGACTCCTACGAGCAGTACTTC.

V gene TRBV5-8 combines with J gene TRBJ2-7, with 8 bases identical to TRBD1. Trimming removed 0 bases from V and 4 bases from J; junction bases left unmatched: 6. Per the germline V gene, CDR1 is SGHTS and CDR2 is YDEGEE. The CDR3 covers 15 residues. The CDR3 is CASSLGGTGEYEQYF. In nucleotides, the CDR3 is TGTGCCAGCAGCTTGGGTGGGACAGGAGAATACGAGCAGTACTTC.

This clonotype was recorded a few times. The chain is built from TRBV20-1 and TRBJ1-5; 7 bases map to TRBD1. Germline assignment: CDR1 DFQATT and CDR2 SNEGSKA (reference sequence). The trim removed 5 bases at V and 2 bases at J, leaving 9 bases unmatched. The CDR3 is 15 residues long. Written as DNA, the CDR3 is TGCAGTGCTTATGAGACAGGGACAGGCAATCAGCCCCAGCATTTT. Encoded protein: CSAYETGTGNQPQHF.

The chain employs TRBV5-1 and TRBJ1-4, with 11 positions matching TRBD1. Unmatched junction bases numbered 4, after V lost 7 bases and J lost 2 bases. The germline V gene encodes CDR1 SGHRS and CDR2 YFSETQ. The CDR3 covers 15 residues. The CDR3 here is CASAGTGGTNEKLFF. CDR3 DNA sequence: TGCGCCAGCGCCGGGACAGGGGGGACTAATGAAAAACTGTTTTTT.

The chain employs TRBV20-1 and TRBJ1-1, with D hard to call. Trimming took 5 bases from V and 5 from J, leaving 21 bases between them. Germline V CDR1 and CDR2: DFQATT, SNEGSKA (reference sequence). This CDR3 spans 15 amino acids. The CDR3 coding sequence is TGCAGTGCTTTGGGCCCGACCAAGGGAGGGACTGAAGCTTTCTTT. As protein: CSALGPTKGGTEAFF.